The sequence of this T cell receptor beta chain was determined in a study of shared clonotypes between healthy human individuals. Study-level background: Each donor had three CD4 naive, three CD4 memory, two CD8 naive and one CD8 memory plate.

Germline assignment: CDR1 PRHDT and CDR2 FYEKMQ (reference sequence). Trimming pared 4 bases from V and 2 bases from J, leaving 7 bases between. The CDR3 extends over 13 amino acids. As concerns this clone: The antigen is undetermined.

Clones were read by immunoSEQ multiplex PCR, and TCRdb kept only the in-frame ones, dropping some. The table shows roughly 2.6 million clones, with around 90% occurring only once. Study-wide results and caveats: An effect of sequencing depth on clonotype sharing among donors was expected.

The chain uses TRBV13 and TRBJ2-3; D not resolved. The TCR sequence derives from a man between 18 and 35 years old in good health. Input material: naive CD4+ T cells sorted from blood. Subset denoted: CD45RA+ positively selected. CDR3 sequence: CASSWINTDTQYF. For the CDR3, the DNA is TGTGCCAGCAGCTGGATCAACACAGATACGCAGTATTTT. Looking up the rest from reference TRBV13 and TRBJ2-3 gives the full variable domain: AAGVIQSPRHLIKEKRETATLKCYPIPRHDTVYWYQQGPGQDPQFLISFYEKMQSDKGSIPDRFSAQQFSDYHSELNMSSLELGDSALYFCASSWINTDTQYFGPGTRLTVL.